This TCR beta chain was recorded in a study of CD8 T cells in Susac syndrome. With random hexamers, roughly 0.5 to 1 ug RNA was reverse transcribed. Amplification of TCR beta CDR3 across 54 Vbeta and 13 Jbeta was performed with immunoSEQ multiplex PCR. TCRdb re-called the immunoSEQ multiplex PCR reads through MiXCR, storing one row per CDR3 protein. The sample has about 210,000 distinct CDR3 sequences; 95% are singletons. Sequencing of TCR beta was carried out in blood CD8+ and CD4+ T cells. The authors negatively isolated CD8+ and CD4+ T cells and FACS-enriched TEMRA cells. The specimen sequenced was CD4+ T cells from PBMCs. This TCR derives from a human donor with multiple sclerosis.

The CDR3 nucleotides read TGTGCCTGGAGTGTACGGTTAGCGGCCACAGATACGCAGTATTTT. Amino acid sequence: CAWSVRLAATDTQYF. The V call is TRBV30, the J call TRBJ2-3; tentatively, D is TRBD2 (6 bases). The germline V gene encodes CDR1 GTSNPN and CDR2 SVGIG (reference sequence). The V end was cut by 0 bases, the J end by 2 bases, with 12 bases between. This CDR3 comprises 15 residues. The variable domain in full, completed from reference TRBV30 and TRBJ2-3, reads SQTIHQWPATLVQPVGSPLSLECTVEGTSNPNLYWYRQAAGRGLQLLFYSVGIGQISSEVPQNLSASRPQDRQFILSSKKLLLSDSGFYLCAWSVRLAATDTQYFGPGTRLTVL.